This TCR beta chain was identified during a study of blood T cell repertoires in COVID-19. Study-level background: The United States, Italy and Spain supplied acute and convalescent COVID-19 samples. T cells, B-cell-depleted T cells, or PBMCs supplied cDNA or gDNA.

Per the authors' pipeline: Estimates of nucleated cell counts were drawn from the amplification of reference gene primers. Produced via immunoSEQ multiplex PCR; TCRdb's table is partial and in-frame only. Clone size and V and J calls were adopted from that table, with D and trimming inferred from the DNA. This repertoire shows about 54,000 clones, about nine tenths found once; its top ten account for around 28%. Trimming stripped 2 bases from V and 1 base from J, with 21 bases between. Germline lookup yields CDR1 SGHVS and CDR2 FNYEAQ. The CDR3 runs to 20 residues. The sample taken for sequencing was peripheral blood. The chain is built from TRBV7-6 and TRBJ2-6, with D tentatively TRBD2 (6 bases). This TCR was sampled from a human donor in a cohort sampled during active COVID-19. CDR3: CASSLHGTSIGGSGANVLTF. In DNA form, the CDR3 reads TGTGCCAGCAGCTTACACGGGACTTCCATCGGGGGTTCTGGGGCCAACGTCCTGACTTTC.